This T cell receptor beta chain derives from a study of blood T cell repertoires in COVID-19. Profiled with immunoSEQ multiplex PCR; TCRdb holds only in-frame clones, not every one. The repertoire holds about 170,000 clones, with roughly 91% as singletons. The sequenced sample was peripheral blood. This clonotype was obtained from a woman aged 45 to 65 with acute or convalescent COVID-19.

For the CDR3, the DNA is TGCAGCGTTGCCCGGGACAGGGGGATGGTAGGAGCTTTCTTT. It yields the protein CSVARDRGMVGAFF. V usage is TRBV29-1 and J usage is TRBJ1-1, with 11 bases matching TRBD1. The CDR3 covers 14 residues. V gave up 4 bases and J gave up 10 bases; unmatched junction bases: 11. CDR1 and CDR2 (germline): SQVTM, ANQGSEA.